The clone carrying this T cell receptor beta chain appeared a single time. This record belongs to a study of technical replicates of blood from a few donors. Profiling relied on immunoSEQ multiplex PCR, and the TCRdb table lists in-frame clones only, not all of them. The sample yields about 73,000 clones, around 93% seen once. This CDR3 comprises 15 residues. V lost 1 base to trimming and J lost 4 bases, with 10 bases between them. CDR1 and CDR2 from the germline V gene are SNHLY and FYNNEI. The chain couples TRBV2 to TRBJ2-2; D perhaps matches TRBD2 (6 bases). The source material was T cells isolated from PBMCs. This receptor was taken from a human donor in good health. DNA of the CDR3: TGTGCCAGCAGTGAAGTTGGAGGGTCCACCGGGGAGCTGTTTTTT. Translation gives CASSEVGGSTGELFF.